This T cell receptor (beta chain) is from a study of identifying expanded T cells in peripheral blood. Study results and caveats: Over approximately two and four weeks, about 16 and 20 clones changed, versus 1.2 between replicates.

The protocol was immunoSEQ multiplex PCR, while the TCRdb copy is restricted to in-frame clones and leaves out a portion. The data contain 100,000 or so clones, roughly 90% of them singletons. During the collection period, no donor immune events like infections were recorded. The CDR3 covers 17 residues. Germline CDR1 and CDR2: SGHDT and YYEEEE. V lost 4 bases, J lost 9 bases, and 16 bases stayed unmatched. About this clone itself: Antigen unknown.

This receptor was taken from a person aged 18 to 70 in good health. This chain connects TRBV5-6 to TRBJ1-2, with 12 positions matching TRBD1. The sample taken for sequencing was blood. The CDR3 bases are TGTGCCAGCAGCCCGGGACAGGGGGCACTATTCGGGAGCCGCTACACCTTC. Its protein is CASSPGQGALFGSRYTF.